A selection of T cell receptor beta chains follows, all from one sample in a study of shared clonotypes between healthy human individuals. Measured with immunoSEQ multiplex PCR; TCRdb has only the in-frame clones, and not every one. The table includes around 2.1 million clones, roughly 91% detected once. Sequencing was carried out using naive CD8+ T cells from PBMCs. These receptors were collected from a man aged 18 to 29 in good health. Some clones in this sample may be carry-over from other donors' samples. The CDR3 runs from the conserved cysteine through the conserved F or W. The D gene is left open where the match is weak. Clone size is shown for a subset of rows, as once, few, many or a class of expanded clone.

v_call,d_call,clone_size,j_call,cdr3_length,cdr3_nt,cdr3_aa
TRBV29-1,-,-,TRBJ1-2,13,TGCAGCCTCGGTCCTACTGTTACGGGTGGCTACACCTTC,CSLGPTVTGGYTF
TRBV27,-,-,TRBJ2-3,13,TGTGCCAGCAGTTTATTGAGCACAGATACGCAGTATTTT,CASSLLSTDTQYF
TRBV10-3,TRBD1,-,TRBJ1-2,16,TGTGCCATCAGTGGTCAACAGGGGCCGAAAAACTATGGCTACACCTTC,CAISGQQGPKNYGYTF
TRBV7-9,-,-,TRBJ1-4,16,TGTGCCAGCAGCTCGAGGGGGTTGGGGATGGATGAAAAACTGTTTTTT,CASSSRGLGMDEKLFF
TRBV7-2,-,-,TRBJ2-1,13,TGTGCCAGCAGCTTACTAGGGGGGAGGGCCCAGTTCTTC,CASSLLGGRAQFF
TRBV27,-,-,TRBJ2-1,13,TGTGCCAGCAGTTTAGGGGCGGGGAATGAGCAGTTCTTC,CASSLGAGNEQFF
TRBV29-1,TRBD1,-,TRBJ1-2,12,TGCAGCTCAACCGGGACAGCTTATGGCTACACCTTC,CSSTGTAYGYTF
TRBV7-8,-,-,TRBJ1-5,15,TGTGCCAGCAGCTTAGTGGGGGGCCTACGTCAGCCCCAGCATTTT,CASSLVGGLRQPQHF
TRBV6-5,TRBD1,-,TRBJ1-2,15,TGTGCCAGCAGTCGCTCTACAGGGGTTCGGGATGGCTACACCTTC,CASSRSTGVRDGYTF
TRBV4-1,TRBD2,once,TRBJ2-7,14,TGCGCCAGCAGCCAATCGGGAGGCCACTACGAGCAGTACTTC,CASSQSGGHYEQYF
TRBV5-1,TRBD1,-,TRBJ2-7,13,TGCGCCAGTACCGGGACAGGGGGGCACGAGCAGTACTTC,CASTGTGGHEQYF
TRBV7-9,-,-,TRBJ1-2,12,TGTGCCAGCAGCGGGGCTAACTATGGCTACACCTTC,CASSGANYGYTF
TRBV4-1,TRBD2,-,TRBJ2-1,15,TGCGCCAGCAGCCACACTAGCGGGAGTAACAATGAGCAGTTCTTC,CASSHTSGSNNEQFF
TRBV29-1,-,-,TRBJ2-1,8,TGCAGCGTAGAGGGAGAGTTCTTC,CSVEGEFF
TRBV9,TRBD2,-,TRBJ2-1,15,TGTGCCAGCAGCGAGTGGCTAGCGGGAGGCAATGAGCAGTTCTTC,CASSEWLAGGNEQFF
TRBV6-1,-,-,TRBJ2-7,17,TGTGCCAGCAGTGAAGCGAGGGGGCGGCTAGCGGCCTACGAGCAGTACTTC,CASSEARGRLAAYEQYF
TRBV30,TRBD2,-,TRBJ2-1,19,TGTGCCTGGAGTGTAGGACGAGGTCGGGGGGTATGGGTTTACAATGAGCAGTTCTTC,CAWSVGRGRGVWVYNEQFF
TRBV9,-,-,TRBJ1-1,14,TGTGCCAGCAGCGCCGGGGGTGGGAGCACTGAAGCTTTCTTT,CASSAGGGSTEAFF
TRBV6-1,TRBD1,-,TRBJ2-3,13,TGTGCCAGCAGTGAGTCGACAGGGGGCTCCCTGTATTTT,CASSESTGGSLYF
TRBV30,TRBD2,-,TRBJ2-1,14,TGTGCCTGGAGCTCTAGCGGGAGCTACAATGAGCAGTTCTTC,CAWSSSGSYNEQFF
TRBV13,TRBD2,-,TRBJ2-7,18,TGTGCCAGCAGCACCGGGACTAGCGGGAGTTCGGTATCCTACGAGCAGTACTTC,CASSTGTSGSSVSYEQYF
TRBV6-1,TRBD1,-,TRBJ2-7,14,TGTGCCAGCAGTGAGGGACAGGGGACCTACGAGCAGTACTTC,CASSEGQGTYEQYF
TRBV11-2,-,-,TRBJ1-1,13,TGTGCCAGCAGCCTCGGGGCGGTGGCTGAAGCTTTCTTT,CASSLGAVAEAFF
TRBV10-2,TRBD1,-,TRBJ2-5,14,TGCGCCAGCAGACGAGAACAGGGGATGAAGACCCAGTACTTC,CASRREQGMKTQYF
TRBV2,-,few,TRBJ1-1,13,TGTGCCAGCGCCACTAATACGAACACTGAAGCTTTCTTT,CASATNTNTEAFF
TRBV7-6,TRBD1,-,TRBJ1-1,19,TGTGCCAGCAGCTTAAGCCCACAGGGGGCCGAGGGGATGAACACTGAAGCTTTCTTT,CASSLSPQGAEGMNTEAFF
TRBV6-1,TRBD2,once,TRBJ2-1,15,TGTGCCAGCAGTGAATCACTAGCGGCCTACAATGAGCAGTTCTTC,CASSESLAAYNEQFF
TRBV2,-,-,TRBJ2-5,15,TGTGCCAGCACTGGAAGGGACTCAAGGGGGGAGACCCAGTACTTC,CASTGRDSRGETQYF
TRBV9,-,-,TRBJ2-2,14,TGTGCCAGCAGCGTAACCATGAGCACCGGGGAGCTGTTTTTT,CASSVTMSTGELFF
TRBV7-9,-,-,TRBJ2-1,15,TGTGCCAGCAGCTTAGAGGTGGGCCCCTACAATGAGCAGTTCTTC,CASSLEVGPYNEQFF
TRBV7-2,TRBD2,-,TRBJ2-7,15,TGTGCCAGCAGCTTAGTTGGTAGCGGGGAATACGAGCAGTACTTC,CASSLVGSGEYEQYF
TRBV7-9,-,-,TRBJ2-1,12,TGTGCCAGCAGCTTAGCGCCGGATGAGCAGTTCTTC,CASSLAPDEQFF
TRBV4-3,-,once,TRBJ2-7,13,TGCGCCAGCAGCCAGGGAGTAGGCTACGAGCAGTACTTC,CASSQGVGYEQYF